Included here is one T cell receptor (beta chain) sequence, with context. These data belong to a study of blood T cell repertoires in COVID-19. Study overall: In each case, the material was cDNA or gDNA derived from T cells, B-cell-depleted T cells, or PBMCs.

Living in 24 US areas, the participants were between about 18 and 100 years of age. Some clones are missing from TCRdb's copy, which holds only in-frame ones; the method was immunoSEQ multiplex PCR. The sample lists 220,000 or so clones, roughly 90% occurring once. Germline CDR1 is LNHDA and CDR2 is SQIVND (reference sequence). Trimming removed 1 base from V and 4 bases from J, with 10 bases in between. The CDR3 is made up of 14 amino acids. The clonotype originates from a man younger than 40 who had been exposed to COVID-19. Input material: PBMCs or T cells enriched from blood (not recorded which). The V and J genes are TRBV19 and TRBJ1-2; TRBD1 might be the D (5 bases). This CDR3 reads CASSIGGASYGYTF. The CDR3 DNA reads TGTGCCAGTAGTATAGGTGGGGCTTCCTATGGCTACACCTTC.